Each of the 2 T cell receptor beta chains below was sequenced from the same sample in a study of T cell responses to AZD1222 COVID-19 vaccine (dated by TCRdb to the early 2020s). The receptor library was made with the immunoSEQ multiplex PCR assay. This is the immuneACCESS table as TCRdb keeps it, with only in-frame sequences that have V and J called. A part of the clones is gone; compared with another copy, unresolved V genes explain less than half, and the rest is unexplained. The sample data list around 100,000 clones, and more than 70% of these were observed just once. The leading ten clones occupy around 1.5% of the sample. The sample's time point label, decoded: baseline before first vaccination. The source material was peripheral blood, sampled on day 0 of AZD1222 vaccination. These receptors all come from an adult in good health.

This clone has a handful of counts. V is TRBV2 and J is TRBJ2-7; D is ambiguous. Germline V gene data show CDR1 as SNHLY and CDR2 as FYNNEI. The CDR3 sequence is 14 residues long. V was shortened by 1 base and J by 3 bases, with 10 bases between the two germline ends. In nucleotides, the CDR3 is TGTGCCAGCAGTGAAGGGGCACAAATCTACGAGCAGTACTTC. Translated: CASSEGAQIYEQYF.

The chain links TRBV6-6 to TRBJ2-1, with 8 bases that match TRBD1. CDR1 is MNHNY, CDR2 SVGAGI, per germline (reference sequence). CDR3 length equals 12 residues. The V segment lost 6 bases and the J segment 9 bases; nucleotides outside the gene matches: 4. The CDR3 loop reads CASSQGASEQFF. The CDR3 bases are TGTGCCAGCAGCCAGGGGGCCAGTGAGCAGTTCTTC.